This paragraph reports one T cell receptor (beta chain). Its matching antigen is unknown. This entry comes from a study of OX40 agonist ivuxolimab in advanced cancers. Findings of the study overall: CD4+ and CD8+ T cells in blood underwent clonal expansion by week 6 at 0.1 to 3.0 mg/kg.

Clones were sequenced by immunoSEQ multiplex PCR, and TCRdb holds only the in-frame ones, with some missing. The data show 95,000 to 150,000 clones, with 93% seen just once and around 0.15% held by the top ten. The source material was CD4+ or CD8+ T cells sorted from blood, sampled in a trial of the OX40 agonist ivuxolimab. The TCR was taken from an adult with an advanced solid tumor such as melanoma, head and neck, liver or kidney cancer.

The CDR3 bases are TGTGCCAGCAGTGAAATTCTGGGTAACACTGAAGCTTTCTTT. Amino acids: CASSEILGNTEAFF. The chain employs TRBV6-1 and TRBJ1-1; D remains unclear. Trimming removed 2 bases at V and 2 bases at J, with 9 bases between. The CDR3 is 14 amino acids. Germline V CDR1 and CDR2: MNHNS, SASEGT.